This T cell receptor beta chain is drawn from a study of human T cells and chemical hapten exposure. Time point denoted: patch test 2, 6 weeks after DPC sensitization. The treatment: therapeutic diphenylcyclopropenone sensitization with weekly scalp DPC. Samples of blood were obtained prior to the application of each patch test. TCRdb called the RACE reads again in MiXCR, with one record for every CDR3 protein. The table shows 85,000 to 95,000 distinct CDR3 sequences, with 9.5% to 11% occurring only once. The input for sequencing was whole blood, taken in connection with sensitization to the hapten diphenylcyclopropenone (DPC). The TCR comes from a man aged 35-49 years with alopecia areata. Some clones in this sample may be carry-over from other donors' samples.

The CDR3 reads CASSLGGEQFF. For the CDR3, the DNA is TGTGCCAGCAGTTTAGGGGGGGAGCAGTTCTTC. V gene TRBV12-3 or TRBV12-4 combines with J gene TRBJ2-1; possibly TRBD1 or TRBD2 for D (5 bases each). CDR3 length: 11 residues. The V end was cut by 1 base, the J end by 10 bases, with 5 bases between.